This TCR beta chain was identified during a study of vaccination effects on CD4 cells after COVID-19. CDR3 size: 15 residues. The V end lost 4 bases, the J end lost 6 bases, and 16 bases lay between the germline ends. Germline loops: CDR1 SGHRS, CDR2 YFSETQ. This clone has a handful of counts. The antigen remains undetermined. Sequencing was performed with immunoSEQ multiplex PCR; in TCRdb, only in-frame clones are kept and a portion is missing. Here the sample spans roughly 70,000 clones, about 80% being singletons. Using viral peptide pools, the ViraFEST assay grew out antigen-specific CD4+ T cells prior to sequencing. Culture lasted 10 days before CD4+ T cell isolation. Two-dose vaccination with either BNT162b2 or mRNA-1273 was given to the participants. IL-2 at approximately 9.7 IU/ml and peptides at 9.5 to 10 ug/ml were added to cultured PBMC, a few million per well.

The receptor was isolated from a human donor who received a COVID-19 vaccine. The material was CD4+ T cells from PBMCs cultured with HCoV-OC43 spike peptides, obtained after COVID-19 vaccination. Indicated subset: HCoV-OC43 spike overlapping peptide pool stimulation. The chain recombines TRBV5-1 with TRBJ2-2, with a tentative D call TRBD2 (7 bases). CDR3 loop: CASSLGGGNAGELFF. CDR3 DNA: TGCGCCAGCAGCCTGGGGGGGGGCAACGCCGGGGAGCTGTTTTTT.